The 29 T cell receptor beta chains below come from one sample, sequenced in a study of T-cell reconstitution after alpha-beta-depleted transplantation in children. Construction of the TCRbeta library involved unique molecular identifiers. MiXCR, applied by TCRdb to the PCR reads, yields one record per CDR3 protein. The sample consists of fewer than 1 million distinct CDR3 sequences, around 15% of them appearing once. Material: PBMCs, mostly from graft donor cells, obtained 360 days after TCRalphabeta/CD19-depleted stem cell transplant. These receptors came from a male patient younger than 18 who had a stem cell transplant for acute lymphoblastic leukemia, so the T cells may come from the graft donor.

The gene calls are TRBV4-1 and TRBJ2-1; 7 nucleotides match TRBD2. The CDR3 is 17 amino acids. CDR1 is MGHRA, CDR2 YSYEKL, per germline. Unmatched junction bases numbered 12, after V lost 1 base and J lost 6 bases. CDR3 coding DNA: TGCGCCAGCAGCCAAGCGAAGGCGGGAGCCCATTTCAATGAGCAGTTCTTC. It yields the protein CASSQAKAGAHFNEQFF.

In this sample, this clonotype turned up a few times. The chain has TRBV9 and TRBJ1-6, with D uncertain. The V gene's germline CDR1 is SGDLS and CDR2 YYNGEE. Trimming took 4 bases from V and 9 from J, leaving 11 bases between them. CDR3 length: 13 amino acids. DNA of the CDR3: TGTGCCAGCAGCCCCCGTCAGCTTTCACCCCTCCACTTT. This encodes CASSPRQLSPLHF.

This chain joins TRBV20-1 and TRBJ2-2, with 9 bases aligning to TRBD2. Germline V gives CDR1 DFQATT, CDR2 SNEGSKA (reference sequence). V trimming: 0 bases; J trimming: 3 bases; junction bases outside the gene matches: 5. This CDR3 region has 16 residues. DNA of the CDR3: TGCAGTGCTAGAGATCGAAGCGGGAGGTACACCGGGGAGCTGTTTTTT. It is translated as CSARDRSGRYTGELFF.

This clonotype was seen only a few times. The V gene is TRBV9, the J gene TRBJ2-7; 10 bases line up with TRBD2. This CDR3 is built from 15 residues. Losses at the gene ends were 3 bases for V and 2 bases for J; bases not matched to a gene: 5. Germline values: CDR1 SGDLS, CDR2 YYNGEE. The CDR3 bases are TGTGCCAGCAGCGCTCTAGCGGGAGTTCCCTACGAGCAGTACTTC. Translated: CASSALAGVPYEQYF.

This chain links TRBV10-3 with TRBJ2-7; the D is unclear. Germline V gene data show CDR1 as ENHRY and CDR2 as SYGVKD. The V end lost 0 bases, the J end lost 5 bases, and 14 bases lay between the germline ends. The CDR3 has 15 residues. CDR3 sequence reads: CAISESWRTADEQYF. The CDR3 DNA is TGTGCCATCAGTGAGTCCTGGCGGACGGCTGACGAGCAGTACTTC.

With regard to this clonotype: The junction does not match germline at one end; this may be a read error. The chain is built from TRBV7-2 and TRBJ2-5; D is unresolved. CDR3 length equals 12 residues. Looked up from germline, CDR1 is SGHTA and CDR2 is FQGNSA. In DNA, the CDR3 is TGTGCCAGCAGCTTAGTCGTGGAGACCCAGCACTTC. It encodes CASSLVVETQHF.

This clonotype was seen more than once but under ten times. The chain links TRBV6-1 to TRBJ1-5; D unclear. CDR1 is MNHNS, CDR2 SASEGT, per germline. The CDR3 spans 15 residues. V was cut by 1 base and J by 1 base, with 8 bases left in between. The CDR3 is CASSEVYSSNQPQHF. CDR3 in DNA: TGTGCCAGCAGTGAAGTTTACAGCAGCAATCAGCCCCAGCATTTT.

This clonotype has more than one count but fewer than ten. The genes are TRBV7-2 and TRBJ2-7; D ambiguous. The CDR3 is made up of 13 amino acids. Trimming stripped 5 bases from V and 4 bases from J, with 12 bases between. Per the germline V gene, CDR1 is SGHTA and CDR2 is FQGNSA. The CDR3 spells CASSLEILYEQYF. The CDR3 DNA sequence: TGTGCCAGCAGCCTAGAGATTCTGTACGAGCAGTACTTC.

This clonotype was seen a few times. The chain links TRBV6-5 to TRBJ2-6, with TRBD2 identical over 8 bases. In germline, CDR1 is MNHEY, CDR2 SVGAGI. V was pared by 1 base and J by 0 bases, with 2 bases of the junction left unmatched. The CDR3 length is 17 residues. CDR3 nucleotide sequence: TGTGCCAGCAGTTACTGGGCGGGAGGCTCTGGGGCCAACGTCCTGACTTTC. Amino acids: CASSYWAGGSGANVLTF.

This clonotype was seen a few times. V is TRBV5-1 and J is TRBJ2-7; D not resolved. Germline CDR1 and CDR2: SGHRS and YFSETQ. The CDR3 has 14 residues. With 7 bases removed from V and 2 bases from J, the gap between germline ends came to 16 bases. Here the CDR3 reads CASPEWESPYEQYF. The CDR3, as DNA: TGCGCCAGCCCAGAGTGGGAATCTCCCTACGAGCAGTACTTC.

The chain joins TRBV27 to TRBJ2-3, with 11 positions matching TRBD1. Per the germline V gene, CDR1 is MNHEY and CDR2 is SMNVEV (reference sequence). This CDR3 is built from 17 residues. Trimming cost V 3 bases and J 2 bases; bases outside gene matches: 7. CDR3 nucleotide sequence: TGTGCCAGCAGTTTGTATGGACAGGGGGCGGCCACAGATACGCAGTATTTT. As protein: CASSLYGQGAATDTQYF.

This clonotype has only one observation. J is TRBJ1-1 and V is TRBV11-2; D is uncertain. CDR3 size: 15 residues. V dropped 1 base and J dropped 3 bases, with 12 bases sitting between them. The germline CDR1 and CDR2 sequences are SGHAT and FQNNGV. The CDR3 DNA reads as TGTGCCAGCAGCTTAGTCGCGGGGATGCACACTGAAGCTTTCTTT. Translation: CASSLVAGMHTEAFF.

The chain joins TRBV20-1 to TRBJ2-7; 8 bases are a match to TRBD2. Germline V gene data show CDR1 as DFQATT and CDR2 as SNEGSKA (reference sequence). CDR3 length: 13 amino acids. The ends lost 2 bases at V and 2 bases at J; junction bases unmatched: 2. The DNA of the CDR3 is TGCAGTGCTAGAATTAGCGGGACCTACGAGCAGTACTTC. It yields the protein CSARISGTYEQYF.

CDR3 nucleotides: TGTGCCAGCTCATCCCGGGACAGACTATGGACAGATACGCAGTATTTT. This codes for CASSSRDRLWTDTQYF. The chain joins TRBV18 to TRBJ2-3; 7 positions agree with TRBD1. The CDR3 contains 16 residues. The germline gives CDR1 KGHSH, CDR2 LQKENI. The V gene end was trimmed by 5 bases and the J gene end by 3 bases; junction bases not matched to a gene: 11. Full variable domain (remainder filled in from reference TRBV18 and TRBJ2-3): NAGVMQNPRHLVRRRGQEARLRCSPMKGHSHVYWYRQLPEEGLKFMVYLQKENIIDESGMPKERFSAEFPKEGPSILRIQQVVRGDSAAYFCASSSRDRLWTDTQYFGPGTRLTVL.

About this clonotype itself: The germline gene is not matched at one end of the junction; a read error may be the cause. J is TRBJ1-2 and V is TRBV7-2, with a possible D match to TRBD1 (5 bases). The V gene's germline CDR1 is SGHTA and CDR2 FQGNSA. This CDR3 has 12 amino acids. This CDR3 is CASSLDRNRLHF. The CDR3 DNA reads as TGTGCCAGCAGCTTAGATCGGAACAGGCTTCACTTC.

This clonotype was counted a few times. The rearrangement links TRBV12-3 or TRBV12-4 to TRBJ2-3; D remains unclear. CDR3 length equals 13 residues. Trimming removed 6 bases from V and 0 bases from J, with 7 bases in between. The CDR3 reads CASRTRSTDTQYF. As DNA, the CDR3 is TGTGCCAGCAGGACTCGTAGCACAGATACGCAGTATTTT.

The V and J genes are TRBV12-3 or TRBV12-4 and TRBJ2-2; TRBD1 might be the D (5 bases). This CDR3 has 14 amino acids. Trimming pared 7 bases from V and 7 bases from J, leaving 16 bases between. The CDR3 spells CASTSRPRGGELFF. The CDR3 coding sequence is TGTGCCAGCACCTCACGGCCTAGGGGCGGGGAGCTGTTTTTT.

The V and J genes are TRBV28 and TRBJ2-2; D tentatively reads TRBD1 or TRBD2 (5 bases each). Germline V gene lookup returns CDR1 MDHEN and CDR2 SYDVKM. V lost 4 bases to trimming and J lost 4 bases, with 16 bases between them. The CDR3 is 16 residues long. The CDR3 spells CASSWDASAPTGELFF. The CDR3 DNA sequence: TGTGCCAGCAGTTGGGACGCCTCGGCGCCCACCGGGGAGCTGTTTTTT.

The CDR3 loop is CASSRRWTGGVKVGFDTQYF. The CDR3 DNA sequence: TGTGCCAGCAGCCGACGTTGGACAGGGGGCGTAAAAGTGGGGTTCGATACGCAGTATTTT. The chain recombines TRBV27 with TRBJ2-3; 11 bases are shared with TRBD1. Trimming at V came to 6 bases and at J to 6 bases, leaving 23 bases not matched to a gene. Germline loops: CDR1 MNHEY, CDR2 SMNVEV (reference sequence). This CDR3 is built from 20 residues.

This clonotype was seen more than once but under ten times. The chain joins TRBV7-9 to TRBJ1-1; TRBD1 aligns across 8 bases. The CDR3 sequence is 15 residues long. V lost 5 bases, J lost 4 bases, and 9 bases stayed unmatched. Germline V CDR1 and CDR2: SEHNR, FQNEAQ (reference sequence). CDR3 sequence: CASSALDRAGTEAFF. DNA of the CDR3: TGTGCCAGCAGCGCCCTGGACAGGGCCGGCACTGAAGCTTTCTTT.

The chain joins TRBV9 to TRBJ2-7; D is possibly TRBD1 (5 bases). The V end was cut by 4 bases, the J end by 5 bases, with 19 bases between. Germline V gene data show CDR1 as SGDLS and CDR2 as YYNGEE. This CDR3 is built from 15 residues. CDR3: CASSNLGRAPDEQYF. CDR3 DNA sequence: TGTGCCAGCAGCAATCTGGGCAGGGCTCCGGACGAGCAGTACTTC.

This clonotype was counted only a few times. The CDR3 bases are TGTGCCAGCAGCTGGCGACTAGCGGGCTACGAGCAGTACTTC. Its protein product is CASSWRLAGYEQYF. J is TRBJ2-7 and V is TRBV11-1; 10 nucleotides align to TRBD2. The germline V gene encodes CDR1 SGHAT and CDR2 FQDESV (reference sequence). The CDR3 runs 14 residues. The ends lost 4 bases at V and 3 bases at J; junction bases unmatched: 3.

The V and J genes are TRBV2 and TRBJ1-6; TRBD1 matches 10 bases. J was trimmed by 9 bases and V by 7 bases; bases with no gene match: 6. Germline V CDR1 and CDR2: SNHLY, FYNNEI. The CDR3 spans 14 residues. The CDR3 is CASTPDRGASPLHF. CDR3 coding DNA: TGTGCCAGCACTCCGGACAGGGGGGCTTCACCCCTCCACTTT.

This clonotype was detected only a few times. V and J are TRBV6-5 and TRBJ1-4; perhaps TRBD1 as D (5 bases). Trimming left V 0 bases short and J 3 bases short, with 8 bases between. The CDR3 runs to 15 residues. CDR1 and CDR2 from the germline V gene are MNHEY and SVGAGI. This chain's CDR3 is CASSYSGGANEKLFF. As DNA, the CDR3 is TGTGCCAGCAGTTACTCGGGGGGTGCTAATGAAAAACTGTTTTTT.

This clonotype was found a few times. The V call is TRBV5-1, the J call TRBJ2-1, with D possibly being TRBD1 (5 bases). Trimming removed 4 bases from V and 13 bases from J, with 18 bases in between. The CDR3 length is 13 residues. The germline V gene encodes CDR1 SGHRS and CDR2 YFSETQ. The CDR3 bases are TGCGCCAGCAGCCAGTGGACAAGTCGAACCCAGTTCTTC. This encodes CASSQWTSRTQFF.

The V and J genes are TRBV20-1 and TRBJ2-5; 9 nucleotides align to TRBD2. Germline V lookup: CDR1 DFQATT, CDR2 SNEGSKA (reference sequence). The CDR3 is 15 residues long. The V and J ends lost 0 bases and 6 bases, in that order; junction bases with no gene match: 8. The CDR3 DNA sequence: TGCAGTGCTAGAGATTTTGGGACTAGCATAAAGACCCAGTACTTC. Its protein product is CSARDFGTSIKTQYF.

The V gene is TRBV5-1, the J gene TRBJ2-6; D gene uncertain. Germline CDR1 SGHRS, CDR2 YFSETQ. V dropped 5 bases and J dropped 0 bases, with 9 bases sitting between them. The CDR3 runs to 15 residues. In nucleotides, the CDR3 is TGCGCCAGCAGTAAGGTGAGCTCTGGGGCCAACGTCCTGACTTTC. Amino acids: CASSKVSSGANVLTF.

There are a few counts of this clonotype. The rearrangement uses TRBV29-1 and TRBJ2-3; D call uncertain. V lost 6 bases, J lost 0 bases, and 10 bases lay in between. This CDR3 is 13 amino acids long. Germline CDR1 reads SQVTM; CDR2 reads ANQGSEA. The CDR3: CSVEPRSTDTQYF. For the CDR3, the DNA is TGCAGCGTCGAACCCCGAAGCACAGATACGCAGTATTTT.

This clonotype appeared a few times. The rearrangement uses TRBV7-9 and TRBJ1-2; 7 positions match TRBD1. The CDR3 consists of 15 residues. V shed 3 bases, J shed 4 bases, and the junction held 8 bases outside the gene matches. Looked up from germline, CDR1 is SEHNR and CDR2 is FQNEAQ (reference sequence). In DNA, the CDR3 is TGTGCCAGCAGCTTTTACAGGGGTCCCTTCTATGGCTACACCTTC. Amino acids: CASSFYRGPFYGYTF.